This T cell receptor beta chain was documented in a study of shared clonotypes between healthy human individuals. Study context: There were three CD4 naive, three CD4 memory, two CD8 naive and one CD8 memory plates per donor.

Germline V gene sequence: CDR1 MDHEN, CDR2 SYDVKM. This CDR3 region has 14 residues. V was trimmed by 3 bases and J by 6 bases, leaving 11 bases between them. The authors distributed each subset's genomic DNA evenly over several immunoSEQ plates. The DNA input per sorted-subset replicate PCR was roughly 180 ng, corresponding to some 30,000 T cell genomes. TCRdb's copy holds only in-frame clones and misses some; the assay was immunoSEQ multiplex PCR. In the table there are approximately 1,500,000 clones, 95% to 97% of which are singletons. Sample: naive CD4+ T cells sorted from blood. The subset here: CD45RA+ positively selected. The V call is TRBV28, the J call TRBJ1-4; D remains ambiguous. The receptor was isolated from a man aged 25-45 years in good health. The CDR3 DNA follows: TGTGCCAGCAGTTTGTCCCTATCATATGAAAAACTGTTTTTT. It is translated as CASSLSLSYEKLFF.